The present T cell receptor (beta chain) was sequenced within a study of cytomegalovirus exposure and HLA in healthy donors. The study's findings and limits: In an earlier analysis, about 87% or about 30%: the productive usage of most TCR beta V segments.

The germline CDR1 and CDR2 sequences are SNHLY and FYNNEI. This CDR3 contains 14 residues. Trimming stripped 6 bases from V and 1 base from J, with 13 bases between. Each donor's status was that of a healthy bone marrow donor. The donors, nominally healthy at sampling, likely had unrecorded immune exposures. With respect to this clone: Antigen: not known.

The PCR used 60 Vbeta and 13 Jbeta primers. The method was immunoSEQ multiplex PCR; TCRdb's version includes in-frame clones alone and lacks a portion of them. The data show 80,000 or so clones, with 55% to 75% seen just once and over 5.5% held by the top ten. Input material: PBMCs. The genes are TRBV2 and TRBJ2-7; D might be TRBD2 (5 bases). The receptor comes from a man aged 30 to 45 in good health and CMV-seropositive. CDR3 amino acids: CASRGEGSSYEQYF. CDR3 nucleotides: TGTGCCAGCAGGGGAGAAGGCAGTTCCTACGAGCAGTACTTC.